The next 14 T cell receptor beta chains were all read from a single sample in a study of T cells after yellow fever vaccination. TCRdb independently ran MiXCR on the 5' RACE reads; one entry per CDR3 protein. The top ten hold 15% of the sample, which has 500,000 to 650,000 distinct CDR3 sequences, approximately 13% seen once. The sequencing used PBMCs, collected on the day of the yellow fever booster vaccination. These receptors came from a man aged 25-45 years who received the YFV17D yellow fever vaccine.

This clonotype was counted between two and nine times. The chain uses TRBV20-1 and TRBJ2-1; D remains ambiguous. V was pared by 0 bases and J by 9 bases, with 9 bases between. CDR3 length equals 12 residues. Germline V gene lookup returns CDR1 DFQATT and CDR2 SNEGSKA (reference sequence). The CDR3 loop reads CSARDKPPEQFF. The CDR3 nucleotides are TGCAGTGCTAGAGATAAACCCCCTGAGCAGTTCTTC.

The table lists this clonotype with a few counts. CDR3 in DNA: TGCGCCAGCAGCTATGATACAGGAAGCAATCAGCCCCAGCATTTT. Its translation: CASSYDTGSNQPQHF. The genes are TRBV5-1 and TRBJ1-5; tentatively, D is TRBD1 (5 bases). The CDR3 has 15 amino acids. V lost 3 bases and J 1 base, leaving 11 bases between the germline ends. Germline-derived CDR1 and CDR2 are SGHRS and YFSETQ.

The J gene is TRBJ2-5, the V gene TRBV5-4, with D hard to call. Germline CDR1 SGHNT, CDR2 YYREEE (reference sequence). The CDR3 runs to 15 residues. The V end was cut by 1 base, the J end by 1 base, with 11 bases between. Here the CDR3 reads CASSLSASFQETQYF. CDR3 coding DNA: TGTGCCAGCAGCTTGTCAGCTTCCTTCCAAGAGACCCAGTACTTC.

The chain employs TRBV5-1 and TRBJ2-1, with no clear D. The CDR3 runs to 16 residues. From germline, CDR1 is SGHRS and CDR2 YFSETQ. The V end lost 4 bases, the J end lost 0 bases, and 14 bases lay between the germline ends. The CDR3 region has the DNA TGCGCCAGCAGCCCCTCCCCGTTCGGCTCCTACAATGAGCAGTTCTTC. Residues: CASSPSPFGSYNEQFF.

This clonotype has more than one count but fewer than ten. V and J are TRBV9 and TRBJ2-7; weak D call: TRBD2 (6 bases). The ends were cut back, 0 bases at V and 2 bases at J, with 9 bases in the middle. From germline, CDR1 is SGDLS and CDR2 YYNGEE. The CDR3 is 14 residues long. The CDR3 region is CASSVAGEAYEQYF. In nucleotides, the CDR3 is TGTGCCAGCAGCGTAGCGGGAGAGGCCTACGAGCAGTACTTC.

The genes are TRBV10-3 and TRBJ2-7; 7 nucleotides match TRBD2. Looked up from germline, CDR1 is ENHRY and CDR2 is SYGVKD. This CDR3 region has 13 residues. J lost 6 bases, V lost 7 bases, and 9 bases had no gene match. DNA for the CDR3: TGTGCCATCAACAGCGGGGTCGCCTTCGAGCAGTACTTC. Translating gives CAINSGVAFEQYF.

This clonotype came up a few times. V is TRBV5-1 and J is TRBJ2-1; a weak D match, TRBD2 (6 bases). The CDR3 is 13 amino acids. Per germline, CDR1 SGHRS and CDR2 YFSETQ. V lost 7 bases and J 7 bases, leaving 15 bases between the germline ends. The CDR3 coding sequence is TGCGCCAGCGGCTCCGGAGGGACTAATGAGCAGTTCTTC. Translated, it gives CASGSGGTNEQFF.

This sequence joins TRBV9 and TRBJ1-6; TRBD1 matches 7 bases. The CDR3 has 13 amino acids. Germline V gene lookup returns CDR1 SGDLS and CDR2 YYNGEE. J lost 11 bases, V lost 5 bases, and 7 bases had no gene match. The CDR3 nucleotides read TGTGCCAGCAGTGGAACAGGGGACCCACCCCTCCACTTT. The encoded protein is CASSGTGDPPLHF.

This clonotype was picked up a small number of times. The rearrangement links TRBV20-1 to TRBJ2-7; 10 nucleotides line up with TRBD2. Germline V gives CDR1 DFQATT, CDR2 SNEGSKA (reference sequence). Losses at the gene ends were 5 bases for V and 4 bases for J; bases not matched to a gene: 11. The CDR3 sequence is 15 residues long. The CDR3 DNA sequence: TGCAGTGCTGGACCTAGCGGGAGAATGTTGTACGAGCAGTACTTC. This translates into CSAGPSGRMLYEQYF.

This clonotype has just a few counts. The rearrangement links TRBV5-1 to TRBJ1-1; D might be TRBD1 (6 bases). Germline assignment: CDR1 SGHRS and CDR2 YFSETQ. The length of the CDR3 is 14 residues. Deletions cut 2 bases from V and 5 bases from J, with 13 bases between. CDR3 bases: TGCGCCAGCAGCTTCGGCGGGGGCAGGACTGAAGCTTTCTTT. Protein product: CASSFGGGRTEAFF.

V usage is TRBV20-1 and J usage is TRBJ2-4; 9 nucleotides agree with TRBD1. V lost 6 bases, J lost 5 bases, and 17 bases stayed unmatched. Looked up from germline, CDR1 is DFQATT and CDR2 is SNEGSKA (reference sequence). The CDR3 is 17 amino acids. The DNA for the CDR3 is TGCAGTGCCGGCCCGGGACAGGGAATCTCTTTGGAAAACATTCAGTACTTC. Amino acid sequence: CSAGPGQGISLENIQYF.

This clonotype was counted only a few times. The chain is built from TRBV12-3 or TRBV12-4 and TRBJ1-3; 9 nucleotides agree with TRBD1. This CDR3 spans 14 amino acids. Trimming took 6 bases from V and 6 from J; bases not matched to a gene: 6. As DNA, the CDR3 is TGTGCCAGCAGGGTAACAGGGGGCGTAAACACCATATATTTT. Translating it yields CASRVTGGVNTIYF.

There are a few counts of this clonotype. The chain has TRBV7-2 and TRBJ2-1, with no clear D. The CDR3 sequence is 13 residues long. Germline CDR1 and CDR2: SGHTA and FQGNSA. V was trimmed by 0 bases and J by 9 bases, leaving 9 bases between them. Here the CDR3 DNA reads TGTGCCAGCAGCTTAGCGCTCGCGTCTGAGCAGTTCTTC. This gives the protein CASSLALASEQFF.

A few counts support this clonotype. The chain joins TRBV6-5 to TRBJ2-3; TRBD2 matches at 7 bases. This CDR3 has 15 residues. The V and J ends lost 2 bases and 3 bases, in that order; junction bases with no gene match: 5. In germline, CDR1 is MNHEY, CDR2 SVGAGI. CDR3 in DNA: TGTGCCAGCAGTTACGGGGGGGGTAAGACAGATACGCAGTATTTT. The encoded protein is CASSYGGGKTDTQYF.